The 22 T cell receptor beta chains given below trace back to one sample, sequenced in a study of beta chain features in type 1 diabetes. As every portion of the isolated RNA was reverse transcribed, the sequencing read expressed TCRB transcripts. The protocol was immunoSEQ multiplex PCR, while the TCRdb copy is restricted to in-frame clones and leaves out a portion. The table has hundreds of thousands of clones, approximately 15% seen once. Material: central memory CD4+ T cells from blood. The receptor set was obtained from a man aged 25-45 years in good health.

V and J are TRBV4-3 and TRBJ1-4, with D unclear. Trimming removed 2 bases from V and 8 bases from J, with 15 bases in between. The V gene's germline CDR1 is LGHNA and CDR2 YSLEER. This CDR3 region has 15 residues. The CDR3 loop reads CASSQRTIGGEKLFF. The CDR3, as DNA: TGCGCCAGCAGCCAAAGGACCATAGGCGGAGAAAAACTGTTTTTT.

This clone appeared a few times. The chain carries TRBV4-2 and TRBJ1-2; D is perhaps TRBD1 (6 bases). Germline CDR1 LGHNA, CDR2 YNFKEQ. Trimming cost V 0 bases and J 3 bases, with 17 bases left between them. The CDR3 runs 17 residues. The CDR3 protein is CASSQDNRQGFDYGYTF. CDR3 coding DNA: TGTGCCAGCAGCCAAGATAACCGGCAGGGGTTCGACTATGGCTACACCTTC.

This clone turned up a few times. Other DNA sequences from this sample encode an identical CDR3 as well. CDR3: CASSPRRGYEQYF. CDR3 sequence (DNA): TGTGCCAGCTCCCCCCGACGGGGCTACGAGCAGTACTTC. This chain links TRBV18 with TRBJ2-7; TRBD2 is a possible D gene (5 bases). Trimming took 6 bases from V and 3 from J, leaving 12 bases between them. Germline V gene sequence: CDR1 KGHSH, CDR2 LQKENI. The CDR3 runs 13 residues.

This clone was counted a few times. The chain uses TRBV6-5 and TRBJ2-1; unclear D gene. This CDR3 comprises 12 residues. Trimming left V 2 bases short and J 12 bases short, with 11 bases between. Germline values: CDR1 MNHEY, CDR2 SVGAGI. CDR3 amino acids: CASSYEGRRQFF. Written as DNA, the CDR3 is TGTGCCAGCAGTTACGAAGGACGTCGGCAGTTCTTC.

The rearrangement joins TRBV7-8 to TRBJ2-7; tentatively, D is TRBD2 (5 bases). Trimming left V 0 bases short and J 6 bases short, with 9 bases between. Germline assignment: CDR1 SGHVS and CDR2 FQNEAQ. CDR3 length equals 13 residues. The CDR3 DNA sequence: TGTGCCAGCAGCTTAGCGGACGGACTCGAGCAGTACGTC. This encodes CASSLADGLEQYV.

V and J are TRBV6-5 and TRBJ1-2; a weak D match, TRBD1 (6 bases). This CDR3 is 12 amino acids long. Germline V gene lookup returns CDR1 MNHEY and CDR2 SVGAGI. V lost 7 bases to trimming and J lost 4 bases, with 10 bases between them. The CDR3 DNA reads TGTGCCAGCACCGGACAGAGCTATGGCTACACCTTC. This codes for CASTGQSYGYTF.

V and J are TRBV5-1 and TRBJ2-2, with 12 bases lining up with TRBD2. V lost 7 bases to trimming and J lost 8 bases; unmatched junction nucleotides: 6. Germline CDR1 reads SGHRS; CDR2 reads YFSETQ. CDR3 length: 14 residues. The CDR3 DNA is TGCGCCAGCCGACTAGCGGGAGAGTCGGGGGAGCTGTTTTTT. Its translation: CASRLAGESGELFF.

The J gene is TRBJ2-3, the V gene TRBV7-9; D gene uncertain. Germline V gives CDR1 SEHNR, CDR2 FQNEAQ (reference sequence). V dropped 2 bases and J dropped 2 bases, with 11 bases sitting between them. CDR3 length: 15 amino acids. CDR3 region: CASSLNRGLTDTQYF. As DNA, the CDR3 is TGTGCCAGCAGCTTAAACCGCGGTCTCACAGATACGCAGTATTTT.

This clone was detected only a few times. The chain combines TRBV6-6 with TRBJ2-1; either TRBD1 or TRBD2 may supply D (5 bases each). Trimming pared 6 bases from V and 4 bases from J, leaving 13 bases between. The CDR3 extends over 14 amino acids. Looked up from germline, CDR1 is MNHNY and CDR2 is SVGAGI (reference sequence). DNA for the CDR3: TGTGCCAGCAGACCTGTGGGGGATTACAATGAGCAGTTCTTC. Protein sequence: CASRPVGDYNEQFF.

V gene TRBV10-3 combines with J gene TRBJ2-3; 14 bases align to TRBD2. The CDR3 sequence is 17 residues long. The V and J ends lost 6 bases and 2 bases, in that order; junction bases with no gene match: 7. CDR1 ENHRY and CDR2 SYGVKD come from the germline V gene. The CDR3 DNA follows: TGTGCCATCAGGGATAGGACTAGCGGGGGGCACACAGATACGCAGTATTTT. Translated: CAIRDRTSGGHTDTQYF.

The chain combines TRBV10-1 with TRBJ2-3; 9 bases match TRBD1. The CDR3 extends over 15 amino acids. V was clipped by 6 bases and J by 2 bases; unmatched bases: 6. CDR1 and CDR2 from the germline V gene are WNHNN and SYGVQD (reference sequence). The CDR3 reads CASRPGTGITDTQYF. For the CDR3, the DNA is TGCGCCAGCAGACCCGGGACAGGGATCACAGATACGCAGTATTTT.

The DNA for the CDR3 is TGTGCCAGCAGTTCCGAGGGTTATAGCAATCAGCCCCAGCATTTT. Translating gives CASSSEGYSNQPQHF. The J gene is TRBJ1-5, the V gene TRBV6-5; D gene uncertain. Trimming stripped 4 bases from V and 0 bases from J, with 10 bases between. The CDR3 is made up of 15 amino acids. The germline V gene encodes CDR1 MNHEY and CDR2 SVGAGI.

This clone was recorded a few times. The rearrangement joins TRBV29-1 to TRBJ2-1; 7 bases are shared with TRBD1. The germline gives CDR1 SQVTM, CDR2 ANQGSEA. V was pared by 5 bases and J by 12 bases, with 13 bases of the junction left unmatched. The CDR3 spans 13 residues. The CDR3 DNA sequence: TGCAGCGTTTGGGACAGCGAGGTAATCCGGCAGTTCTTC. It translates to CSVWDSEVIRQFF.

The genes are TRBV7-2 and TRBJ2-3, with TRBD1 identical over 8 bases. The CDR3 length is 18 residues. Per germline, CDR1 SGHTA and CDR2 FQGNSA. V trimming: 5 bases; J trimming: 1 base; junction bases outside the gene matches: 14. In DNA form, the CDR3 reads TGTGCCAGCAGCGTCAGAGGACAGGGAAGTGCGGGCACAGATACGCAGTATTTT. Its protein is CASSVRGQGSAGTDTQYF.

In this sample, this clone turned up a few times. The CDR3 coding sequence is TGTGCCAGCAGTGCGGACAGGGGAGAGACCCAGTACTTC. It translates to CASSADRGETQYF. The chain links TRBV4-2 to TRBJ2-5; 9 positions match TRBD1. The CDR3 runs 13 residues. In germline, CDR1 is LGHNA, CDR2 YNFKEQ. The V segment lost 6 bases and the J segment 4 bases; nucleotides outside the gene matches: 3.

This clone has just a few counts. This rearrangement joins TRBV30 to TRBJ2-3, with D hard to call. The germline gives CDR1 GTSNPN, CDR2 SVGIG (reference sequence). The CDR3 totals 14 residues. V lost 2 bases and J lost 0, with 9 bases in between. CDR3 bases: TGTGCCTGGAGTCGGTACTCGAGCACAGATACGCAGTATTTT. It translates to CAWSRYSSTDTQYF.

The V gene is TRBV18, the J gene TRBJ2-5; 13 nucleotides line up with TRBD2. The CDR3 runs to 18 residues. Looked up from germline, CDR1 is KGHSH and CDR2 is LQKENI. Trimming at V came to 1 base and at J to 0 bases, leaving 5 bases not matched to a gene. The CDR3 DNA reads TGTGCCAGCTCACCACGAGAGACTAGCGGGAGGTACCAAGAGACCCAGTACTTC. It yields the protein CASSPRETSGRYQETQYF.

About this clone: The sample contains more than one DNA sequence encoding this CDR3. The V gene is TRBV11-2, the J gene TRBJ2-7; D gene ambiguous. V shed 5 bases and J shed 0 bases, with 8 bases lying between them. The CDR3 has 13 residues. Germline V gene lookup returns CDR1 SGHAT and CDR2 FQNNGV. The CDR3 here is CASSLGHSYEQYF. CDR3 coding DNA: TGTGCCAGCAGCCTTGGCCACTCCTACGAGCAGTACTTC.

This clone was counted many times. Here the CDR3 DNA reads TGTGCCACAGGAATTCTAGAAGGCTACGAGCAGTACTTC. Translation gives CATGILEGYEQYF. The genes are TRBV2 and TRBJ2-7; D gene unclear. There are 13 residues in the CDR3. The germline V gene encodes CDR1 SNHLY and CDR2 FYNNEI. V lost 10 bases, J lost 3 bases, and 16 bases lay in between.

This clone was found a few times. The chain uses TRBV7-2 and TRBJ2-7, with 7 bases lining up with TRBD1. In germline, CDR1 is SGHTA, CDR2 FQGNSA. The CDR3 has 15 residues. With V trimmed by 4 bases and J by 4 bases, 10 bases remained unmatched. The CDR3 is CASSSTSGRGYEQYF. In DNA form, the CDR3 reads TGTGCCAGCAGCTCAACTTCGGGCAGGGGGTACGAGCAGTACTTC.

This CDR3 is CASSVDSNPRYTQYF. The CDR3 DNA sequence: TGTGCCAGCAGCGTAGACTCGAATCCCCGCTATACGCAGTATTTT. V gene TRBV9 combines with J gene TRBJ2-3; D is ambiguous. The CDR3 extends over 15 amino acids. Trimming shortened V by 0 bases and J by 7 bases, and 15 bases separated the two germline ends. Germline V gene lookup returns CDR1 SGDLS and CDR2 YYNGEE.

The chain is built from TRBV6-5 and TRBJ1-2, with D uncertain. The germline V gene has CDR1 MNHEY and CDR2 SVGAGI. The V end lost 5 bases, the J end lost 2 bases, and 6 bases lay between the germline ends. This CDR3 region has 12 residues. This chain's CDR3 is CASSDKNYGYTF. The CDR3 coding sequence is TGTGCCAGCAGTGACAAAAACTATGGCTACACCTTC.